The present T cell receptor beta chain was sequenced within a study of control samples from healthy donors and cancer patients. Germline V gene sequence: CDR1 SQVTM, CDR2 ANQGSEA. The germline V and J ends were trimmed by 4 bases and 3 bases, with 9 bases remaining between them. This CDR3 is 12 amino acids long. Profiling relied on immunoSEQ multiplex PCR, and the TCRdb table lists in-frame clones only, not all of them. The sample consists of 100,000 to 150,000 clones, roughly nine tenths of them appearing once. The TCR originated in a man aged 45-60 years with head and neck cancer. V gene TRBV29-1 combines with J gene TRBJ1-1; maybe TRBD1 (5 bases). The sample comprised PBMCs. The CDR3 bases are TGCAGCGTTGGAGGGGCGGACACTGAAGCTTTCTTT. Its protein product is CSVGGADTEAFF.